This TCR beta chain originates from a study of molecular identifiers for immune sequencing clone quantification (dated by TCRdb to about 2018). For context, the study as a whole: In a replicate experiment, RNA from roughly 18,000 or 92,000 naive CD8 T cells was split into five aliquots, four of which were sequenced. The study was a methods study using CD8 T cells to benchmark molecular-identifier clustering-based TCR repertoire sequencing (MIDCIRS) and TCR RNA copy counting.

General study outcomes and caveats: In CMV-specific effector cells, clones with more than 20 RNA copies accounted for over 99% of molecules, whereas in naive cells such clones accounted for under 1%. Naive libraries contained spiked-in Jurkat TCR RNA (approximately nine copies' worth), which is not part of the donor repertoire. Modeling indicated approximately 3.1 TCR RNA copies recovered per cell, compared with around 9.8 by digital PCR, which implies a capture efficiency of 25% to 35%. When barcode sub-clustering was left out, chimeric consensus sequences inflated TCR diversity, with chimeras reaching as high as 47%. Highly expanded clone sizes could be underestimated because identical TCR molecules may share a barcode. A single cell's worth of spiked-in Jurkat TCR RNA was reported detectable even among approximately 930,000 naive CD8 T cells.

As to this clonotype: Its antigen target is currently unknown. Nothing much larger sits one base from this clone, and base qualities are not available.

Libraries of naive CD8 T cells were generated from about 21,000 to 970,000 sorted cells, with 10%, 30% or 50% of the purified RNA used. Naive CD8 T cells were FACS-sorted as CD8+CD4-CCR7+CD45RA+ on a BD FACSAria II into RLT Plus buffer. To test detection sensitivity, Jurkat RNA equal to some 11 TCR copies was added to samples of roughly 18,000-1,100,000 naive CD8 T cells. Enrichment of CD8 T cells was done with RosetteSep CD8+ T Cell Enrichment Cocktail plus Ficoll-Paque, and ACK red cell lysis came afterward. The junction shows trimming of 5 bases on V and 0 bases on J, plus 16 bases between the germline ends. From a lookup of the germline V gene (reference sequence), CDR1 and CDR2 are PRHDT and FYEKMQ. The CDR3 has 16 amino acids, counting the end cysteine and phenylalanine. CDR3 DNA only is kept here, 48 bases in frame from base 1. Library prep was done by PCR. The sample was run on an Illumina HiSeq 4000. Bulk TCR libraries were made following a previously described method, with the TCR primers given in Table S5. The Qiagen AllPrep DNA/RNA kit was used to purify total RNA. Reads from multiple sequencing runs of the same library were pooled before analysis. The original pipeline was this. Reads were retained only if the reads had an exact TCR constant sequence, and the retained reads were trimmed to 150 nt and grouped according to their 12-nt molecular barcodes. Reads within each barcode group were sub-clustered using a 15% Levenshtein threshold, and quality-weighted consensus sequences were constructed for each RNA molecule. Non-functional sequences were discarded, and so were lower-count sequences lying one edit away from another sequence. Barcode sub-clusters with fewer than 20% of the maximum read count were removed, based on fitting two negative binomial distributions. TCRdb took the public reads, trimmed them with fastp at Q25, ran MiXCR for clone calling and kept in-frame beta chains. Each CDR3 protein gets just one entry, which takes the most common genes and DNA from the rows behind it. The V and J calls come from TCRdb's annotation, not from the publication. The sample table holds some 35,000 distinct CDR3 sequences, of which about 19% were seen once. The top ten hold under 1.3% of the sample.

What was sequenced was naive CD8+ T cells from blood, with Jurkat cell RNA spiked in. The cell subset or site label, as the study defines it: FACS-sorted CD8+CD4-CCR7+CD45RA+ naive T cells. The V and J genes are TRBV13 and TRBJ1-1; possibly the D gene is TRBD1, per 6 matching bases. The origin of this receptor is a human donor in good health. Some libraries in this study had Jurkat cell RNA spiked in. The base sequence is TGTGCCAGCAGCCGGATGGGACAAAGCCTGAACACTGAAGCTTTCTTT. The resulting protein is CASSRMGQSLNTEAFF.